This T cell receptor beta chain was found in a study of CD39 and CD103 CD8 tumor-infiltrating T cells (dated by TCRdb to the late 2010s). About the investigation overall: The repertoire comparisons shown came from four patients: one with an HPV-positive HNSCC, one with an HPV-negative HNSCC, one with ovarian cancer and one with melanoma. Deep sequencing of TCRbeta CDR3 was used to compare the repertoires of CD8 TIL subsets, defined by CD103 and CD39, with those of peripheral memory CD8 T cells. Summary of the overall study and its limitations: DP CD8 TILs appeared more oligoclonal than DN and SP CD8 TILs and blood memory CD8 T cells, with top 30 clonotypes covering about 50-90%. Clonotypes from DN TILs largely overlapped with peripheral memory CD8 repertoires, while clonotypes from DP TILs were only rarely found in blood or uninvolved lymph node.

No therapy was being received by patients at the time of sample collection, although prior treatments had ranged from chemotherapy, radiotherapy, surgery and immunotherapy to none. After thawing, cells were enriched for T lymphocytes using a negative-selection kit, with EpCAM beads added for tumor-infiltrating lymphocytes. Memory CD8 T cells were sorted using a CD8+CD4-CD45RA- gate, without regard to whether the cells expressed CCR7. Peripheral blood mononuclear cells were obtained using a Ficoll-Paque PLUS gradient and were cryopreserved prior to analysis. Populations were sorted on a FACSAria II to roughly 99% purity, and the cell pellets were frozen for TCR sequencing without being cultured. Notes on this clone: Its specific antigen is unknown. No much larger clonotype is one base removed from it; base qualities were not supplied.

From roughly 10,000 to 100,000 sorted cells per subset, genomic DNA was extracted using the DNeasy Blood and Tissue Kit. The TCRbeta V-J or V-D-J regions were sequenced and mapped through the immunoSEQ service, and coverage above 10x per sample was achieved. The authors processed their data as follows. Only productive rearrangements exported from the immunoSEQ Analyzer platform were analyzed, with clonality assessed on the 500 most abundant clones. To quantify how much repertoires overlapped between populations, both the Morisita-Horn similarity index and the Jaccard index were used. Morisita-Horn similarity between CD8 T-cell subset TCR repertoires was measured in several cancer patients. Drawn from immuneACCESS, this table holds only the in-frame rearrangements with V and J called that TCRdb kept. Clones are partly lost; checked studies trace under half to an unresolved V gene and leave the rest unexplained. The V and J calls and clone size were taken over from that table, and D and trimming were inferred from the DNA. A total of approximately 17,000 clones appear in this sample, approximately 90% of them only once. The top ten constitute 3.5% to 5.5% of the sample.

Inclusive of the bounding cysteine and phenylalanine, the CDR3 is 16 residues long. The only DNA kept is the CDR3, 48 bases in frame from the first base. Compared with germline, V lacks 6 bases and J lacks 0 bases; bases without a gene match: 6. The germline V gene specifies SGDLS as CDR1 and YYNGEE as CDR2. This clonotype was obtained from a human donor with head and neck squamous cell carcinoma. The specimen was CD8+ T cells sorted from blood. The cell subset or site label for this specimen denotes: total memory CD8 T cells (CD45RA-CCR7+/-) from blood or uninvolved lymph node. Recombination joined TRBV9 with TRBJ2-2, and TRBD1 aligns with 9 junction nucleotides. The DNA sequence is TGTGCCAGCACCCCTGGGACAGGGACGAACACCGGGGAGCTGTTTTTT. Protein translation: CASTPGTGTNTGELFF. With the portions outside the CDR3 filled from the reference TRBV9 and TRBJ2-2 genes, the complete variable region becomes DSGVTQTPKHLITATGQRVTLRCSPRSGDLSVYWYQQSLDQGLQFLIQYYNGEERAKGNILERFSAQQFPDLHSELNLSSLELGDSALYFCASTPGTGTNTGELFFGEGSRLTVL.